Each of the 9 T cell receptor beta chains below was sequenced from the same sample in a study of T cells in Graves' hyperthyroidism and ophthalmopathy. RNA transcripts gave rise to amplified TCR beta CDR3 regions. First-round RT-PCR of the TCR CDR3 relied on the HTBI primer set. TCRdb used MiXCR to reprocess the multiplex PCR reads, holding one entry per CDR3 protein. Here the sample spans over 700,000 distinct CDR3 sequences, roughly a sixth being singletons. What was sequenced was blood. These receptors were taken from a woman aged 45-59 years with Graves' hyperthyroidism that later progressed to Graves' ophthalmopathy.

At least ten counts were recorded for this clonotype. This chain joins TRBV30 and TRBJ2-1; D unresolved. From germline, CDR1 is GTSNPN and CDR2 SVGIG (reference sequence). V shed 3 bases and J shed 3 bases, with 6 bases lying between them. The CDR3 runs to 12 residues. The CDR3 DNA sequence: TGTGCCTGGAGGACCATCTACAATGAGCAGTTCTTC. Translation: CAWRTIYNEQFF.

The genes are TRBV24-1 and TRBJ2-5; D unresolved. Per germline, CDR1 KGHDR and CDR2 SFDVKD. The V and J ends lost 0 bases and 3 bases respectively, with 10 bases between them. The CDR3 is 15 amino acids. The CDR3 region is CATSDLRVGEETQYF. The DNA of the CDR3 is TGTGCCACCAGTGATTTGCGAGTGGGCGAAGAGACCCAGTACTTC.

This clonotype was counted at least ten times. This chain joins TRBV29-1 and TRBJ2-7; D tentatively fits TRBD1 or TRBD2 (6 bases each). Germline loops: CDR1 SQVTM, CDR2 ANQGSEA. The CDR3 spans 13 residues. This CDR3 reads CSHLGGAGDEQYF. The CDR3 DNA sequence: TGCAGTCACCTGGGCGGGGCAGGGGACGAGCAGTACTTC.

In this sample, this clonotype turned up a few times. The chain recombines TRBV20-1 with TRBJ2-4, with TRBD2 matching 7 bases. V lost 0 bases, J lost 0 bases, and 5 bases stayed unmatched. Germline V lookup: CDR1 DFQATT, CDR2 SNEGSKA (reference sequence). The CDR3 is made up of 16 amino acids. The CDR3 DNA sequence: TGCAGTGCTAGAGATGGGACTAAAATAGCCAAAAACATTCAGTACTTC. Encoded protein: CSARDGTKIAKNIQYF.

Here the CDR3 reads CASSLLRDRAFYNSPLHF. The CDR3 nucleotides are TGTGCCAGCAGCCTCCTCCGGGACAGGGCTTTCTATAATTCACCCCTCCACTTT. V gene TRBV5-6 combines with J gene TRBJ1-6, with 9 positions matching TRBD1. CDR3 size: 18 residues. In germline, CDR1 is SGHDT, CDR2 YYEEEE. The trim removed 4 bases at V and 3 bases at J, leaving 11 bases unmatched.

This clonotype was seen ten or more times. The rearrangement joins TRBV7-6 to TRBJ1-1, with unresolved D. CDR1 SGHVS and CDR2 FNYEAQ come from the germline V gene. The CDR3 covers 14 residues. The germline V and J ends were trimmed by 8 bases and 0 bases, with 13 bases remaining between them. In DNA, the CDR3 is TGTGCCAGCGCCCAGATTCCGATGAACACTGAAGCTTTCTTT. Translated: CASAQIPMNTEAFF.

As for this clonotype: This may be a read error, as it is one base from a much larger clone. V usage is TRBV7-3 and J usage is TRBJ2-3, with D tentatively TRBD1 or TRBD2 (5 bases each). The V gene lost 8 bases and the J gene lost 8 bases, with 11 bases spanning the gap. The CDR3 extends over 11 amino acids. Germline V gene data show CDR1 as SGHTA and CDR2 as FQGTGA. CDR3 sequence (DNA): TGTGCCAGCGCCAGTGGGGGTACGCAGTATTTT. Translation gives CASASGGTQYF.

This clonotype was seen ten or more times. The chain carries TRBV2 and TRBJ2-3; 7 nucleotides match TRBD2. V lost 7 bases, J lost 1 base, and 5 bases stayed unmatched. This CDR3 has 14 residues. Germline V CDR1 and CDR2: SNHLY, FYNNEI. As DNA, the CDR3 is TGTGCCAGCAAGCTAGCGGCCCGCACAGATACGCAGTATTTT. This codes for CASKLAARTDTQYF.

The chain couples TRBV6-6 to TRBJ1-1, with 7 bases lining up with TRBD1. The junction had 13 bases not matched to a gene; V was cut back by 0 bases and J by 0 bases. The CDR3 extends over 19 amino acids. Germline V CDR1 and CDR2: MNHNY, SVGAGI (reference sequence). The CDR3, as DNA: TGTGCCAGCAGTTACTCGAAAGGGCAGGACAGGAACATGAACACTGAAGCTTTCTTT. The encoded protein is CASSYSKGQDRNMNTEAFF.